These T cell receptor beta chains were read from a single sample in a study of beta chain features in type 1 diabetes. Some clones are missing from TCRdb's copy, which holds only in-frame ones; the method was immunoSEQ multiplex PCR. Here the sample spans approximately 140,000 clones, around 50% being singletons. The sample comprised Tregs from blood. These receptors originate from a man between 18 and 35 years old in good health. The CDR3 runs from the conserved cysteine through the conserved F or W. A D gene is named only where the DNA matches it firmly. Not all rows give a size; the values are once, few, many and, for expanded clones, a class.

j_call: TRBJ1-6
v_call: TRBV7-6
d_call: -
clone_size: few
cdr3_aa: CASSLSQSPLHF
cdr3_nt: TGTGCCAGCAGCTTAAGCCAATCACCCCTCCACTTT

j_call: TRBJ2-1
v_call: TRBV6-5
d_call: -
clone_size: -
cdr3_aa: CASSYRVAVYNEQFF
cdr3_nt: TGTGCCAGCAGTTACAGGGTAGCGGTGTACAATGAGCAGTTCTTC

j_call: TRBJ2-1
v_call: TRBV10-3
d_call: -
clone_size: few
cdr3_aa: CAISDREDEQFF
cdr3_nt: TGTGCCATCAGTGATCGTGAGGATGAGCAGTTCTTC

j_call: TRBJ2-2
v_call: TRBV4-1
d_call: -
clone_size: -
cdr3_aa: CASSRGRLGPSDNTGELFF
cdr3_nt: TGCGCCAGCAGCCGGGGGCGACTGGGGCCTTCGGATAACACCGGGGAGCTGTTTTTT

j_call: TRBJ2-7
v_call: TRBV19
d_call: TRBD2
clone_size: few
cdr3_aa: CASSRASGSYEQYF
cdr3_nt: TGTGCCAGTAGTAGGGCTAGCGGGAGCTACGAGCAGTACTTC

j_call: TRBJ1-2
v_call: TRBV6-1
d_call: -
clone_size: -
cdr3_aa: CASDSGYTF
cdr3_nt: TGTGCCAGCGACAGTGGCTACACCTTC

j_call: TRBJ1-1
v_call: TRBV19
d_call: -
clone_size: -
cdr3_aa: CASSIEAHANTEAFF
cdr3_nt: TGTGCCAGTAGTATAGAAGCTCACGCGAACACTGAAGCTTTCTTT

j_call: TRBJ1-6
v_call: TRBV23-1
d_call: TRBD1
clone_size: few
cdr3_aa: CASSQNRGRDSPLHF
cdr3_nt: TGCGCCAGCAGTCAGAACAGGGGGCGTGATTCACCCCTCCACTTT

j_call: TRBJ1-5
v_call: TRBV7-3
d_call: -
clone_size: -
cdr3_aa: CASSLGGGRNQPQHF
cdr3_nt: TGTGCCAGCAGCTTAGGCGGGGGGAGGAATCAGCCCCAGCATTTT

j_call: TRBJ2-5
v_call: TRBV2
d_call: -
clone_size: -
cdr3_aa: CASRASREKTQYF
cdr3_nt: TGTGCCAGCAGGGCATCGAGGGAAAAGACCCAGTACTTC

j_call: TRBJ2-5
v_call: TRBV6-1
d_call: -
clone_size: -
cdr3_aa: CATTGSRLSETQYF
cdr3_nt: TGTGCCACCACGGGGTCCCGCCTTTCGGAGACCCAGTACTTC

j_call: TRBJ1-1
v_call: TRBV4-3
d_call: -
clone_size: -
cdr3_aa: CASSQVDRNTEAFF
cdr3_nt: TGCGCCAGCAGCCAAGTAGACAGGAACACTGAAGCTTTCTTT

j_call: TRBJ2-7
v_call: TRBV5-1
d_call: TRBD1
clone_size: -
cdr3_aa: CASSLGGTGAYEQYF
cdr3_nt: TGCGCCAGCAGCTTGGGAGGGACAGGGGCCTACGAGCAGTACTTC

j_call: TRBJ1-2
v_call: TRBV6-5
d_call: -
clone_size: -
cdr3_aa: CASSYSGGRDFSYTF
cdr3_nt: TGTGCCAGCAGTTACTCGGGAGGGAGGGACTTTAGCTACACCTTC

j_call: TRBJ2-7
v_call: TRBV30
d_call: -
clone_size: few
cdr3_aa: CAWSANYEQYF
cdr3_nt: TGTGCCTGGAGTGCAAACTACGAGCAGTACTTC

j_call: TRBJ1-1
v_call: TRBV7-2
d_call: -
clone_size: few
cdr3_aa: CASSLATGTTEAFF
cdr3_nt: TGTGCCAGCAGCTTAGCTACAGGGACCACTGAAGCTTTCTTT

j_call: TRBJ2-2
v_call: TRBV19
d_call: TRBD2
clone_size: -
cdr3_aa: CASKTSVNTGELFF
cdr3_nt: TGTGCCAGTAAGACTAGCGTGAACACCGGGGAGCTGTTTTTT

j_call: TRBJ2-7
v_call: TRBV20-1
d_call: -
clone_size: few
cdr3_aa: CSARRVYEQYF
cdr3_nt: TGCAGTGCTAGGAGGGTCTACGAGCAGTACTTC

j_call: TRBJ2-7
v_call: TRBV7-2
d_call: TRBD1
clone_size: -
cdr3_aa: CASSLGVQGVYEQYF
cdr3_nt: TGTGCCAGCAGTTTAGGGGTACAGGGGGTCTACGAGCAGTACTTC

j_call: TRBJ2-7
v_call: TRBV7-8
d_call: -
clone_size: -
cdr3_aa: CASTSTVPSYEQYF
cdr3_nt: TGTGCCAGCACATCGACAGTCCCATCCTACGAGCAGTACTTC

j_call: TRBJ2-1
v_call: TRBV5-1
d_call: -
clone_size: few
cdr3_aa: CASSLMGGRNNEQFF
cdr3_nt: TGCGCCAGCAGCTTGATGGGGGGTCGAAACAATGAGCAGTTCTTC

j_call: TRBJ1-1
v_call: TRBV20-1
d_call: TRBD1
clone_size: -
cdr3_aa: CSAIGQAEAFF
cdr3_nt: TGCAGTGCTATAGGACAGGCTGAAGCTTTCTTT

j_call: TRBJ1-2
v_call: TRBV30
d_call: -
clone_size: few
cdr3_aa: CAWDRIYHYGYTF
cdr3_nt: TGTGCCTGGGACAGGATCTATCACTATGGCTACACCTTC

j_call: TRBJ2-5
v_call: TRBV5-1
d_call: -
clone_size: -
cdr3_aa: CASSLIASEDPTKTQYF
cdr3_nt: TGCGCCAGCAGCTTGATAGCCTCGGAGGATCCAACTAAGACCCAGTACTTC

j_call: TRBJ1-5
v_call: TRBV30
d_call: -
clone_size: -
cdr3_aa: CAWSVPGRVDQPQHF
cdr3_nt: TGTGCCTGGAGTGTACCAGGCAGGGTGGATCAGCCCCAGCATTTT

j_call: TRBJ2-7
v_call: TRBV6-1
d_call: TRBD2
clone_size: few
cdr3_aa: CAGTKGGAGYEQYF
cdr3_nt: TGTGCCGGGACTAAGGGAGGTGCGGGCTACGAGCAGTACTTC

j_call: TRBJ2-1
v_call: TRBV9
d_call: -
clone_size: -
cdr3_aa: CASSVGAYEQFF
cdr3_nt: TGTGCCAGCAGCGTAGGCGCCTACGAGCAGTTCTTC

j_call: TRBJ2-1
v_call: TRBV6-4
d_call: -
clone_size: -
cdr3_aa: CASRPQAGGINEQFF
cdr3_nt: TGTGCCAGCAGACCCCAGGCAGGGGGGATCAATGAGCAGTTCTTC

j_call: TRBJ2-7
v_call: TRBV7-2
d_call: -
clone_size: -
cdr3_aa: CASSPRLGVGEQYF
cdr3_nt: TGTGCCAGCAGCCCCCGGCTCGGGGTAGGCGAGCAGTACTTC

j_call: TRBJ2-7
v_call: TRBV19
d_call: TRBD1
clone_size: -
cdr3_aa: CASSSRGRGTYEQYF
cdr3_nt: TGTGCCAGTAGTAGCAGGGGGCGCGGGACCTACGAGCAGTACTTC

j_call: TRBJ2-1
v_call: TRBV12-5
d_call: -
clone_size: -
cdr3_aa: CASGWLYNEQFF
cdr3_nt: TGTGCTAGTGGTTGGCTCTACAATGAGCAGTTCTTC